This T cell receptor (beta chain) appears in the sequencing data of a study of blood T cell repertoires in COVID-19. Study-wide background: The United States, Italy and Spain supplied acute and convalescent COVID-19 samples. T cells, B-cell-depleted T cells, or PBMCs supplied cDNA or gDNA.

CDR3 length: 14 amino acids. V was pared by 1 base and J by 9 bases, with 16 bases between. Germline CDR1 reads LGHDT; CDR2 reads YNNKEL (reference sequence). Authors' methods: Nucleated cell number was recorded as an estimate derived from reference gene primer amplification. Using immunoSEQ multiplex PCR, the repertoire was profiled, and TCRdb retains in-frame clones only, with some absent. Clone size and the V and J calls come from that table; the DNA yielded D and trimming. The sample has roughly 40,000 clones; roughly nine tenths are singletons. The sequenced material came from peripheral blood. This clonotype originated in a human donor in a cohort sampled during active COVID-19. V and J are TRBV3-1 (or the pseudogene TRBV3-2) and TRBJ2-7; D possibly corresponds to TRBD2 (6 bases). DNA of the CDR3: TGTGCCAGCAGCCAAGGGTCGGGCGGGGCTTGGCAGTACTTC. Translating gives CASSQGSGGAWQYF.